This record covers a single T cell receptor beta chain. Its antigen is currently not known. Base qualities were left out, and no much larger clone turns up one base away. Libraries were constructed by the immunoSEQ multiplex PCR assay. For the multiplex PCR, a mixture combining 60 forward primers for TCR Vbeta segments and 13 reverse primers for TCR Jbeta segments was used. A multiplex PCR assay on genomic DNA amplified the CDR3 region of rearranged TCR beta genes. On the Illumina HiSeq System, the amplified TCR beta libraries were sequenced as 87-base-pair reads. On the authors' methods: Across the roughly 700 repertoires, a later analysis counted tens of millions of unique TCR beta chains, roughly 11 million of which were shared by at least two donors. To remove PCR and sequencing errors, raw reads were error-corrected and collapsed into unique sequences using a nearest-neighbor algorithm that merged closely related sequences. CDR3 sequences were aligned to IMGT reference sequences to assign V, D and J gene segments. Each retained sequence needed at least a six-nucleotide match to both a V gene segment and a J gene segment. Rearrangements were called productive when the CDR3 lacked stop codons and stayed in frame with V and J; all others were non-productive. CDR3 was defined according to IMGT convention as the region running from the second conserved V-encoded cysteine to the conserved J-encoded phenylalanine. The earlier analysis of about 620 of the donors excluded sequences that lacked an unambiguous match to a single V gene segment. An earlier analysis of roughly 590 of the donors called V segments functional above 56.7% productive rearrangements and segregating when the between-donor standard deviation exceeded 5%. A statistical classification framework was built to diagnose cytomegalovirus status from the catalog of TCR beta chain sequences. In a later analysis, V and J genes were assigned by comparing TCR nucleotide sequences against IMGT/GENE-DB human TR gene sequences. Using the TCRdist pipeline, a later analysis assigned CDR3 sequences along with most-parsimonious VDJ recombination scenarios. In a later analysis, each TCR beta chain was defined by its CDR3 amino acid sequence together with its V-gene family, and reads lacking a unique V-gene family were excluded. A later analysis removed 500 to 650 highly shared, low-generation-probability nucleotide sequences to deal with suspected cross-contamination and a sequencing artifact. For each public chain, a later analysis derived a clonal expansion index from normalized ranks of inferred template counts within each repertoire. In a later analysis, generation probabilities were computed using a VDJ recombination model fitted to out-of-frame rearrangements, and the results were checked against IGoR. In a later analysis, TCR-TCR, TCR-HLA and TCR-CMV co-occurrence was scored with hypergeometric tests, and a repertoire-size bias correction was applied to TCR pairs. False discovery rates were estimated in a later analysis by permuting HLA or CMV assignments 20 times. A later analysis grouped co-occurring TCRs with DBSCAN, adding TCRdist sequence similarity when clustering within HLA-allele-positive subsets. Repertoires with fewer than 30,000 or more than 120,000 public chains were left out of co-occurrence clustering, as were roughly five repertoires with anomalous nucleotide sharing. As stored in TCRdb, this immuneACCESS dataset retains in-frame rearrangements with V and J assigned. A fraction of the clones does not appear; measured against another copy, unresolved V genes explain less than half of the discrepancy, and the remainder lacks a known reason. The DNA gave D and trimming, while V, J and clone size come from that table. Counted in this sample were some 83,000 clones; about 81% of them appeared once. The top ten constitute roughly 4.2% of the sample.

The data were obtained in a study of cytomegalovirus exposure and HLA in healthy donors (dated by TCRdb to about 2017). For context, the study as a whole: An earlier analysis of some 600 of the donors reported 250 to 350 Gb of sequence data and about 120 million unique TCR beta sequences obtained from some 200 million T cells. Among the roughly 390 genotyped donors, around 81% belonged to the genetic ancestry cluster associated with self-reported Caucasian donors. A later genetic analysis took genome-wide SNP genotypes for about 55% of the 666 donors and used that subset as a discovery cohort. An earlier analysis of 587 of the donors used high-throughput TCR beta sequencing to judge whether each TCR beta V gene segment behaved as functional or pseudogenic. On average, approximately 250,000 unique TCR beta nucleotide sequences were sequenced per donor among 398 genotyped donors of the cohort, with roughly 19% of those sequences being non-productive. In addition to the first cohort of approximately 670 subjects, a separate validation cohort of 120 different subjects was used. The study combined high-throughput TCR immunosequencing, statistical association of individual TCRs with disease status, and machine learning to predict cytomegalovirus infection status. The number of donors typed differed by locus, with 629-630 for A, B, C, DRB1 and DQB1, around 500 for DQA1, over 600 for DPA1, and roughly 450 for DPB1. Donor age, sex, ethnicity and CMV serostatus were collected together with the repertoire data. A later analysis re-examined previously published TCR beta repertoires from over 500 donors and added high-resolution HLA genotyping to investigate patterns of TCR occurrence. Every discovery cohort repertoire had been produced on one sequencing platform. An early release covering about 600 HLA-typed donors comprised roughly 300 gigabases of sequencing data and around 80 million unique TCR sequences. Using immunosequencing, the study profiled T cell repertoires from approximately 700 subjects and related those repertoires to cytomegalovirus serostatus. HLA typing included class I and class II loci at four-digit resolution. The aim of the study was to test whether cataloging public T cell receptors could identify signatures of past pathogen exposure. In the later analysis, no new phenotypic data were used to find candidate immune exposures; instead, reliance was placed on TCR beta sequences and their occurrence across donors. About five DR-DQ haplotypes were treated as single units for association and clustering because of strong linkage in the cohort.

The full study reports these points: Because the 87-base-pair reads could not distinguish some IMGT-functional V segments, including TRBV6-2 and TRBV6-3, those segments were excluded. Sequencing depth was assumed to be roughly uniform across donors in the presence/absence analyses, though that assumption may not hold. In a later analysis, the rate of TCR association differed among HLA loci, with DRB1 alleles having the most associated TCRs and HLA-C alleles having the fewest. The cohort was sequenced for TCR beta chains only, and without alpha or paired-chain data the features that could be detected were limited. In a later analysis, most CMV-associated TCR beta chains were found to appear HLA-restricted, with HLA associations seemingly driven largely by CMV exposure. Because counts were too low, fewer than 20 rarely observed V segments, including chromosome 9 orphons, were excluded from the earlier analysis of fewer than 650 of the donors. In an earlier analysis of 500 to 650 of the donors, most TCR beta V segments appeared in productive rearrangements about 87% or about 30% of the time, broadly matching IMGT annotations. Correlated functional status among segregating V segments might reflect linkage disequilibrium, but an unknown experimental factor could not be ruled out. Specific HLA alleles were associated with 16,951 TCR beta sequences at a false discovery rate of 0.05 in a later analysis. The study gave a list of about 160 TCR beta chains associated with cytomegalovirus. Compared with the roughly 600-donor mean, donors in an Asian-associated ancestry cluster had fewer N-insertions in productive TCRs, according to a later genetic analysis. Immune exposure information for the cohort was limited to CMV serostatus. HLA typing was unavailable for some donors at each locus, so association tests used only the typed subset. A further reported finding was that TCR beta sequences accurately predicted the HLA-A and HLA-B alleles for most subjects in the first cohort. The authors suggested that the approach could potentially be extended to other disease states and immunological phenotypes. Most TCR sequences were seen in very few donors, while some public TCRs were found in many individuals. The classifier was reported to diagnose cytomegalovirus status with high specificity and sensitivity in both the original and validation cohorts. In a later analysis, several top co-occurrence clusters were reported to appear linked to parvovirus B19, influenza, CMV and Epstein-Barr virus. A cluster of highly shared sequence variants was judged likely to be a technical artifact of the sequencing pipeline. Assigning TCR associations to individual alleles was difficult when HLA alleles, especially DR and DQ, strongly co-occurred. In vitro tests confirmed that a few of the cytomegalovirus-associated TCR beta chains recognize cytomegalovirus antigens. In a later genetic analysis, a missense DCLRE1C variant was associated with V-gene and J-gene trimming of TCR beta chains, and the association was replicated in an independent cohort. In a later analysis, HLA-associated TCR beta chains were found to be more clonally expanded and to have lower generation probabilities than equally common non-associated chains.

Relative to germline, V is 1 base shorter and J is 4 bases shorter, with 16 bases between their ends. Taken from the germline V gene (reference sequence), the CDR1 and CDR2 loops are GTSNPN and SVGIG. Including cysteine and phenylalanine, the CDR3 has 15 amino acids. Just the 45-base CDR3 DNA is kept, in frame starting at base 1. The cohort was made up of roughly 670 healthy bone marrow donors. At the time of sampling, every cohort member was nominally healthy, though immune exposures that went unrecorded were likely present. The donor was CMV seronegative and belonged to the group of 380 or so seronegative cohort members. A peripheral blood sample was provided by each donor, and peripheral blood mononuclear cells were used for TCR beta sequencing. Genomic DNA was extracted from the blood cell samples with the Qiagen DNeasy Blood Extraction Kit.

The sequenced sample was PBMCs. This clonotype was sampled from a man in his fifties or sixties in good health and CMV-seronegative. The sequence links TRBV30 to TRBJ2-5; too little of a D gene remains to name it. The DNA is as follows: TGTGCCTGGAGTGCCCCTGGGCCCCGATCAGAGACCCAGTACTTC. It codes for CAWSAPGPRSETQYF.